The next 23 T cell receptor beta chains were all read from a single sample in a study of T cell repertoires in cytomegalovirus infection. MiXCR was run by TCRdb on the reads, yielding one entry per CDR3 protein. The sample records a few hundred thousand distinct CDR3 sequences, 25% being singletons. Their antigens remain unidentified. Sample: cultured PBMCs, taken from culture after CMV antigen stimulation. The receptors derive from a human donor in good health (CMV status not recorded). Some clones in this sample may be carry-over from other donors' samples.

This clonotype has only a few counts. The chain recombines TRBV19 with TRBJ2-1; perhaps TRBD1 as D (6 bases). With 3 bases removed from V and 6 bases from J, the gap between germline ends came to 18 bases. Per germline, CDR1 LNHDA and CDR2 SQIVND (reference sequence). This CDR3 region has 16 residues. The CDR3 spells CASSMGGAGARNEQFF. In nucleotides, the CDR3 is TGTGCCAGTAGTATGGGTGGGGCAGGGGCCCGCAATGAGCAGTTCTTC.

This clonotype has only a few counts. The chain's CDR3 is CASSKGSGLIYEQYF. The CDR3, as DNA: TGTGCCAGCAGTAAAGGATCGGGACTCATCTACGAGCAGTACTTC. V is TRBV6-1 and J is TRBJ2-7, with D possibly TRBD2 on 6 matching bases. V lost 5 bases and J 3 bases, leaving 17 bases between the germline ends. The CDR3 length is 15 residues. Germline V gene sequence: CDR1 MNHNS, CDR2 SASEGT.

About this clonotype itself: A much larger clone lies a single base off, so this may be a read error. This chain connects TRBV7-2 to TRBJ2-5, with D uncertain. V lost 5 bases, J lost 2 bases, and 12 bases lay in between. CDR1 SGHTA and CDR2 FQGNSA come from the germline V gene. This CDR3 has 14 amino acids. The CDR3 reads CASSIGPVQETQYF. In DNA form, the CDR3 reads TGTGCCAGCAGCATAGGGCCGGTTCAAGAGACCCAGTACTTC.

The chain employs TRBV15 and TRBJ2-1; 7 bases agree with TRBD2. Looked up from germline, CDR1 is LNHNV and CDR2 is YYDKDF (reference sequence). The ends lost 0 bases at V and 4 bases at J; junction bases unmatched: 6. The CDR3 has 16 amino acids. The CDR3 protein is CATSRDTGGQYNEQFF. The CDR3 DNA reads as TGTGCCACCAGCAGAGATACGGGAGGCCAGTACAATGAGCAGTTCTTC. Full variable domain (rest looked up from reference TRBV15 and TRBJ2-1): DAMVIQNPRYQVTQFGKPVTLSCSQTLNHNVMYWYQQKSSQAPKLLFHYYDKDFNNEADTPDNFQSRRPNTSFCFLDIRSPGLGDTAMYLCATSRDTGGQYNEQFFGPGTRLTVL.

This clonotype was seen only a few times. The rearrangement joins TRBV28 to TRBJ1-2; the match to TRBD1 covers 9 bases. Germline CDR1 MDHEN, CDR2 SYDVKM. The CDR3 totals 15 residues. J lost 6 bases, V lost 5 bases, and 10 bases had no gene match. The CDR3 is CASSPYRDREDGYTF. CDR3 DNA sequence: TGTGCCAGCAGTCCCTACAGGGACAGGGAGGATGGCTACACCTTC.

A remark on this clonotype: This may arise from a read error, as a much more abundant clone is one base away. The chain has TRBV7-2 and TRBJ1-6, with 9 bases fitting TRBD1. Germline V gene sequence: CDR1 SGHTA, CDR2 FQGNSA. The CDR3 is 15 amino acids. The trim removed 1 base at V and 7 bases at J, leaving 2 bases unmatched. The CDR3: CASSLGTGENSPLHF. CDR3 DNA: TGTGCCAGCAGCTTAGGGACAGGGGAAAATTCACCCCTCCACTTT.

The chain couples TRBV28 to TRBJ2-2; 8 bases map to TRBD2. The ends lost 6 bases at V and 4 bases at J; junction bases unmatched: 7. This CDR3 is 15 amino acids long. CDR1 is MDHEN and CDR2 is SYDVKM in the germline V gene. The CDR3 sequence: CASSHQLAATGELFF. The CDR3 nucleotides read TGTGCCAGCAGCCACCAACTAGCGGCCACCGGGGAGCTGTTTTTT.

This chain joins TRBV7-2 and TRBJ2-3; 7 bases are shared with TRBD2. This CDR3 comprises 15 residues. The ends lost 4 bases at V and 3 bases at J; junction bases unmatched: 7. Germline CDR1 is SGHTA and CDR2 is FQGNSA. The CDR3 here is CASSSYGRRTDTQYF. For the CDR3, the DNA is TGTGCCAGCAGCTCTTACGGGAGGCGGACAGATACGCAGTATTTT.

The chain is built from TRBV6-6 and TRBJ1-5, with 8 bases fitting TRBD1. The CDR3 has 15 residues. Unmatched junction bases numbered 12, after V lost 5 bases and J lost 9 bases. Germline CDR1 reads MNHNY; CDR2 reads SVGAGI (reference sequence). The CDR3 protein is CASSGLGTGPWPQHF. CDR3 sequence (DNA): TGTGCCAGCAGTGGATTGGGGACAGGCCCTTGGCCCCAGCATTTT.

This clonotype was seen ten or more times. This CDR3 is CASRDAGTGGYEQYV. The CDR3 region has the DNA TGTGCCAGCAGAGACGCCGGGACAGGGGGCTACGAGCAGTACGTC. The gene calls are TRBV6-2 or TRBV6-3 and TRBJ2-7, with 11 bases matching TRBD1. V dropped 6 bases and J dropped 3; count of bases not matched to a gene: 7. CDR3 length equals 15 residues. Germline CDR1 reads MNHEY; CDR2 reads SVGEGT.

The sample holds many counts of this clonotype. The chain recombines TRBV11-2 with TRBJ2-7; D call uncertain. Trimming cost V 4 bases and J 2 bases, with 18 bases left between them. This CDR3 is 16 amino acids long. Germline loops: CDR1 SGHAT, CDR2 FQNNGV. CDR3 residues: CASSSPTGRVTYEQYF. The DNA of the CDR3 is TGTGCCAGCAGCTCCCCAACCGGCCGGGTTACCTACGAGCAGTACTTC.

This clonotype was seen more than once but under ten times. The chain has TRBV7-2 and TRBJ1-4; 7 bases are a match to TRBD1. The J segment lost 0 bases and the V segment lost 5 bases, leaving 3 bases of the junction unmatched. The CDR3 is 15 amino acids. Germline V gene data show CDR1 as SGHTA and CDR2 as FQGNSA. The DNA of the CDR3 is TGTGCCAGCAGCGACAGGGTAGCAACTAATGAAAAACTGTTTTTT. The encoded protein is CASSDRVATNEKLFF.

The chain combines TRBV20-1 with TRBJ2-2, with D possibly matching TRBD1 (5 bases). Trimming left V 6 bases short and J 2 bases short, with 10 bases between. The CDR3 totals 13 residues. Germline CDR1 DFQATT, CDR2 SNEGSKA (reference sequence). CDR3 region: CSATEHNTGELFF. The CDR3, as DNA: TGCAGTGCGACAGAACACAACACCGGGGAGCTGTTTTTT.

This clonotype was recorded a few times. The chain employs TRBV27 and TRBJ2-6, with unresolved D. Germline V gene data show CDR1 as MNHEY and CDR2 as SMNVEV (reference sequence). V lost 2 bases and J lost 1, with 12 bases in between. This CDR3 spans 17 amino acids. CDR3 residues: CASSLGVFRSGANVLTF. The CDR3 nucleotides read TGTGCCAGCAGTTTAGGGGTGTTTAGGTCTGGGGCCAACGTCCTGACTTTC.

The CDR3 here is CASSPAVTGEQYV. CDR3 in DNA: TGTGCCAGCAGTCCGGCCGTAACGGGCGAGCAGTACGTC. This rearrangement joins TRBV6-5 to TRBJ2-7; no reliable D call. The V gene's germline CDR1 is MNHEY and CDR2 SVGAGI. The CDR3 sequence is 13 residues long. Deletions cut 5 bases from V and 6 bases from J, with 14 bases between.

This clonotype was recorded many times. The J gene is TRBJ1-5, the V gene TRBV28; no definite D call. The germline gives CDR1 MDHEN, CDR2 SYDVKM. This CDR3 is 13 amino acids long. V was pared by 4 bases and J by 4 bases, with 8 bases between. CDR3 coding DNA: TGTGCCAGCAGTTCGGCAGTTAATCAGCCCCAGCATTTT. As protein: CASSSAVNQPQHF.

The chain links TRBV5-4 to TRBJ2-1; no definite D call. The germline CDR1 and CDR2 sequences are SGHNT and YYREEE (reference sequence). This CDR3 region has 12 residues. V shed 1 base and J shed 8 bases, with 7 bases lying between them. The CDR3 spells CASSLPHDEQFF. CDR3 coding DNA: TGTGCCAGCAGCTTGCCCCACGATGAGCAGTTCTTC.

This clonotype came up a few times. The chain links TRBV6-2 or TRBV6-3 to TRBJ1-1; D gene uncertain. The CDR3 spans 14 residues. CDR1 and CDR2 (germline): MNHEY, SVGEGT. V gave up 2 bases and J gave up 6 bases, with 13 bases separating them. This CDR3 reads CASSYPFRLAEAFF. The CDR3 DNA sequence: TGTGCCAGCAGTTACCCGTTTAGGCTGGCTGAAGCTTTCTTT.

CDR3 DNA sequence: TGCAGTGCGCCCTCCGGGACTAGCGGGCTTGGGGCCAACGTCCTGACTTTC. It yields the protein CSAPSGTSGLGANVLTF. The V gene is TRBV20-1, the J gene TRBJ2-6; 12 nucleotides line up with TRBD2. CDR1 DFQATT and CDR2 SNEGSKA come from the germline V gene (reference sequence). The CDR3 runs to 17 residues. V lost 6 bases to trimming and J lost 3 bases; unmatched junction nucleotides: 9.

Comments on this clonotype: One end of the junction does not line up with germline, which may come from a read error. This chain links TRBV5-3 with TRBJ2-3; D tentatively reads TRBD1 or TRBD2 (7 bases each). TRBV5-3 is classed as an ORF, of uncertain function. The CDR3 covers 16 residues. The CDR3 bases are TGTGCCAGCAGCTGGGGGGGGGACAGAGGCACAGATACGCAGTATTTT. Protein product: CASSWGGDRGTDTQYF.

This clonotype was counted ten times or more. This sequence joins TRBV7-2 and TRBJ2-1, with 8 bases that match TRBD2. Germline CDR1 and CDR2: SGHTA and FQGNSA. The CDR3 spans 14 residues. Losses at the gene ends were 5 bases for V and 6 bases for J; bases not matched to a gene: 6. CDR3 residues: CASSRTSIINEQFF. CDR3 DNA sequence: TGTGCCAGCAGCAGGACTAGCATTATCAATGAGCAGTTCTTC. Complete variable domain (other parts from reference TRBV7-2 and TRBJ2-1): GAGVSQSPSNKVTEKGKDVELRCDPISGHTALYWYRQSLGQGLEFLIYFQGNSAPDKSGLPSDRFSAERTGGSVSTLTIQRTQQEDSAVYLCASSRTSIINEQFFGPGTRLTVL.

This clonotype was counted a few times. The chain carries TRBV7-8 and TRBJ2-7; 12 nucleotides agree with TRBD2. The CDR3 has 16 residues. Trimming took 6 bases from V and 3 from J; bases not matched to a gene: 9. The germline V gene has CDR1 SGHVS and CDR2 FQNEAQ. The CDR3 nucleotides are TGTGCCAGCAGTTCCGGGACTAGCGGGCTTATCTACGAGCAGTACTTC. Amino acid sequence: CASSSGTSGLIYEQYF.

This clonotype occurred many times. This chain uses TRBV7-2 with TRBJ2-1; D gene unclear. This CDR3 has 15 residues. The ends were cut back, 0 bases at V and 10 bases at J, with 16 bases in the middle. Germline values: CDR1 SGHTA, CDR2 FQGNSA. The CDR3 reads CASSLAVGQAEEQFF. The CDR3 DNA reads TGTGCCAGCAGCTTAGCGGTCGGCCAGGCCGAGGAGCAGTTCTTC. Together with reference TRBV7-2 and TRBJ2-1, the CDR3 gives the full variable domain: GAGVSQSPSNKVTEKGKDVELRCDPISGHTALYWYRQSLGQGLEFLIYFQGNSAPDKSGLPSDRFSAERTGGSVSTLTIQRTQQEDSAVYLCASSLAVGQAEEQFFGPGTRLTVL.